This entry concerns a single T cell receptor beta chain. Its antigen is not known. The data were taken from a study of blood T cells in healthy people across ages. Combining a sample-barcoded 5' primer with a J-beta primer mix, a second PCR ran for roughly 6 to 12 cycles. Using its own MiXCR run on the 5' RACE reads, TCRdb lists one record per CDR3 protein. The sample includes some 1.4 million distinct CDR3 sequences, about 43% of them seen just once. Trimming removed 6 bases from V and 1 base from J, with 20 bases in between. This CDR3 region has 16 residues. Germline CDR1 reads DFQATT; CDR2 reads SNEGSKA (reference sequence). Study-level points and caveats: Unknown CMV status may confound age-related changes in expanded clones.

This TCR was recovered from a woman between 18 and 29 years old in good health. The sequenced sample consisted of blood. This rearrangement joins TRBV20-1 to TRBJ2-3; D possibly corresponds to TRBD2 (5 bases). The CDR3 region is CSAEEPPRARTDTQYF. The CDR3, as DNA: TGCAGTGCGGAGGAGCCCCCCCGCGCACGCACAGATACGCAGTATTTT.